The entry below describes one T cell receptor beta chain. Its antigen is currently unknown. Assay used: immunoSEQ multiplex PCR; TCRdb lists only in-frame clones, some missing. Seen here are 150,000 to 250,000 clones, approximately 94% observed once, and the top ten hold 1%. These data are taken from a study of T cell responses to AZD1222 COVID-19 vaccine. Study-level findings and limits: Only 5 or 6 individuals given AZD1222 were seropositive at baseline. The repertoires were collected only after the peak T cell response.

J gave up 1 base and V 3 bases, and 5 bases lay outside the gene matches. The CDR3 is made up of 15 amino acids. From germline, CDR1 is LGHNA and CDR2 YNFKEQ. The starting material was peripheral blood, obtained 28 days after the second AZD1222 dose. The V and J genes are TRBV4-2 and TRBJ1-1; 7 bases match TRBD1. This clonotype originated in an adult who received the AZD1222 COVID-19 vaccine. For the CDR3, the DNA is TGTGCCAGCAGCCACGGGGGACAGAGGAACACTGAAGCTTTCTTT. This gives the protein CASSHGGQRNTEAFF.